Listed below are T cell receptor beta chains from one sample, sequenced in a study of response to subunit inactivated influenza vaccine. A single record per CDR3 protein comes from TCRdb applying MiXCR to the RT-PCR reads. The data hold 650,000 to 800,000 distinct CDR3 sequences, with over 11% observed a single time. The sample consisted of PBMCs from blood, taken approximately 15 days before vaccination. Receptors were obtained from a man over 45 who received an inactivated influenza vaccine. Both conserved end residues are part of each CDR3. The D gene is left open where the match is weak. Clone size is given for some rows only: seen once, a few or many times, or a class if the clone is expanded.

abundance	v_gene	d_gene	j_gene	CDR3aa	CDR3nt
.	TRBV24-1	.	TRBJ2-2	CATSDIYRDSNTGELFF	TGTGCCACCAGTGATATATACAGGGATTCGAACACCGGGGAGCTGTTTTTT
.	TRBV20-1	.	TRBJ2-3	CSAAREARDTQYF	TGCAGTGCCGCCAGGGAGGCAAGAGATACGCAGTATTTT
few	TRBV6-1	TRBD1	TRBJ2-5	CASSQDRVGQETQYF	TGTGCCAGCAGTCAGGACAGGGTGGGCCAAGAGACCCAGTACTTC
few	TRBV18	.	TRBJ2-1	CASSPVRGAYNEQFF	TGTGCCAGCTCACCCGTTCGCGGGGCCTACAATGAGCAGTTCTTC
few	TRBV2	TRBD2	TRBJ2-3	CASSPGGQQDTQYF	TGTGCCAGCAGCCCGGGGGGGCAGCAAGATACGCAGTATTTT
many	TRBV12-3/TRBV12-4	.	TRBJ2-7	CASSSQSSYEQYF	TGTGCCAGCAGTTCACAATCTTCCTACGAGCAGTACTTC
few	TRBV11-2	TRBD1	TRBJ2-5	CASSLTRTGGGETQYF	TGTGCCAGCAGTTTAACCAGGACAGGGGGAGGAGAGACCCAGTACTTC
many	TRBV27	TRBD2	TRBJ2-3	CASSLSGGPLDTQYF	TGTGCCAGCAGTTTATCGGGAGGGCCGCTGGATACGCAGTATTTT
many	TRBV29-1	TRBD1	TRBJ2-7	CSVRDSLYEQYF	TGCAGCGTCCGGGACAGTCTTTACGAGCAGTACTTC
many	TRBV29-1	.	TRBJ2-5	CSVVPQGRNIETQYF	TGCAGCGTTGTACCACAGGGACGGAACATAGAGACCCAGTACTTC
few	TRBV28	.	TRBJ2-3	CASSPGQSRTDTQYF	TGTGCCAGCAGTCCCGGACAGAGCCGCACAGATACGCAGTATTTT
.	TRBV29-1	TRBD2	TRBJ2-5	CSVEKQLAGAGTQYF	TGCAGCGTTGAGAAACAGCTAGCGGGAGCGGGGACCCAGTACTTC
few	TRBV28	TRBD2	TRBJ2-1	CASSPLGSGGNEQFF	TGTGCCAGCAGTCCCCTGGGAAGCGGGGGCAATGAGCAGTTCTTC
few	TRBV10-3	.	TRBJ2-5	CAISESGALGIQETQYF	TGTGCCATCAGTGAGTCGGGGGCCCTAGGGATCCAAGAGACCCAGTACTTC
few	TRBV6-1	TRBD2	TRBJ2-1	CASRKALGSGSRYNEQFF	TGTGCCAGCAGGAAGGCCCTGGGGAGCGGGAGCCGTTACAATGAGCAGTTCTTC
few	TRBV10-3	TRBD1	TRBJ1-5	CAINQGGVDNQPQHF	TGTGCCATCAATCAGGGGGGGGTGGACAATCAGCCCCAGCATTTT
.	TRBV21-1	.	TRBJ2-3	CASSLRGRPPDTQYF	TGTGCCAGCAGCCTCCGGGGGCGTCCTCCGGATACGCAGTATTTT
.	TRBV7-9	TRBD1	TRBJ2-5	CASSTGQGASETQYF	TGTGCCAGCAGCACCGGACAGGGGGCTTCGGAGACCCAGTACTTC
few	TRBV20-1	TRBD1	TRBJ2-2	CSAREIGTGGTGELFF	TGCAGTGCTAGAGAAATAGGGACAGGGGGCACCGGGGAGCTGTTTTTT
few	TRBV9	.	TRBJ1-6	CASSVAEGNSPLHF	TGTGCCAGCAGCGTAGCTGAGGGTAATTCACCCCTCCACTTT
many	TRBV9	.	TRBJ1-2	CASSVGPDRNYGYTF	TGTGCCAGCAGCGTAGGACCGGACCGGAACTATGGCTACACCTTC
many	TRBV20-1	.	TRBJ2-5	CSAPPGRRETQYF	TGCAGTGCTCCCCCGGGGAGGAGAGAGACCCAGTACTTC
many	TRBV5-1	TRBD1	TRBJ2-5	CASSIGTVQETQYF	TGCGCCAGCAGCATAGGGACAGTCCAAGAGACCCAGTACTTC
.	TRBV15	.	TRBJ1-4	CATSSPKINEKLFF	TGTGCCACCAGCAGTCCGAAAATAAATGAAAAACTGTTTTTT
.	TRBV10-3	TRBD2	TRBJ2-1	CAISDTSGRSPNEQFF	TGTGCCATCAGCGATACGAGCGGGAGGTCGCCCAATGAGCAGTTCTTC
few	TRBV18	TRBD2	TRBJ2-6	CASSPGLAGVAGANVLTF	TGTGCCAGCTCCCCCGGACTAGCGGGAGTAGCGGGGGCCAACGTCCTGACTTTC
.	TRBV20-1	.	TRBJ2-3	CSAISRTDTQYF	TGCAGTGCTATAAGCCGCACAGATACGCAGTATTTT